Below are 29 T cell receptor beta chains sequenced from a single sample in a study of CD8 T cells in ankylosing spondylitis. Antigens for these TCRs are unknown. From the 5' RACE reads, TCRdb called clonotypes with MiXCR, one entry per CDR3 protein. The sample consists of more than 250,000 distinct CDR3 sequences, roughly 8% of them appearing once. General study points: Seemingly characteristic of ankylosing spondylitis blood was a TCR beta motif consisting of about 8 highly homologous variants.

Sample: blood, either unsorted or a sorted T cell fraction (not recorded which). The receptors were sampled from a male donor with ankylosing spondylitis.

This clonotype turned up a few times. This chain joins TRBV29-1 and TRBJ2-2, with a possible D match to TRBD1 (5 bases). This CDR3 has 13 amino acids. V gave up 6 bases and J gave up 2 bases, with 10 bases separating them. CDR1 and CDR2 from the germline V gene are SQVTM and ANQGSEA. CDR3 nucleotides: TGCAGCGTGCAGACAGCTAACACCGGGGAGCTGTTTTTT. Its translation is CSVQTANTGELFF.

This clonotype was observed a few times. V is TRBV4-2 and J is TRBJ2-2; D is possibly TRBD1 or TRBD2 (5 bases each). This CDR3 spans 15 amino acids. The V end lost 0 bases, the J end lost 4 bases, and 9 bases lay between the germline ends. Germline V gene data show CDR1 as LGHNA and CDR2 as YNFKEQ. CDR3 loop: CASSQEWGTTGELFF. The CDR3 coding sequence is TGTGCCAGCAGCCAAGAGTGGGGGACCACCGGGGAGCTGTTTTTT.

This chain joins TRBV6-1 and TRBJ1-6, with D unresolved. The CDR3 spans 12 residues. V was pared by 4 bases and J by 10 bases, with 8 bases between. Germline V gives CDR1 MNHNS, CDR2 SASEGT. Written as DNA, the CDR3 is TGTGCCAGCAGTGGCCTCCCGTCACCCCTCCACTTT. As protein: CASSGLPSPLHF.

A few counts support this clonotype. The chain couples TRBV6-5 to TRBJ1-2; possible D gene TRBD1, 5 bases. The germline V gene has CDR1 MNHEY and CDR2 SVGAGI. The CDR3 loop spans 15 amino acids. Trimming removed 0 bases from V and 8 bases from J, with 16 bases in between. The CDR3 protein is CASSYSVTAVRGYTF. The CDR3 DNA sequence: TGTGCCAGCAGTTACTCAGTGACAGCGGTGAGGGGCTACACCTTC.

This clonotype was counted ten times or more. This rearrangement joins TRBV6-2 or TRBV6-3 to TRBJ2-7; 9 nucleotides align to TRBD1. This CDR3 has 15 amino acids. With 2 bases clipped from V and 0 bases from J, the junction kept 2 bases outside the gene matches. Germline-derived CDR1 and CDR2 are MNHEY and SVGEGT. The CDR3 protein is CASSYDRGSSYEQYF. The CDR3 DNA reads TGTGCCAGCAGTTACGACAGGGGGAGCTCCTACGAGCAGTACTTC.

This clonotype has at least ten counts. The rearrangement uses TRBV28 and TRBJ2-3; D tentatively fits TRBD1 or TRBD2 (6 bases each). V was cut by 6 bases and J by 6 bases, with 13 bases left in between. Germline-derived CDR1 and CDR2 are MDHEN and SYDVKM. The CDR3 spans 13 residues. CDR3 region: CASSEGGGDTQYF. CDR3 DNA sequence: TGTGCCAGCAGCGAGGGGGGAGGTGATACGCAGTATTTT.

Only a few counts were recorded for this clonotype. V and J are TRBV10-3 and TRBJ1-1; 7 bases agree with TRBD1. V lost 7 bases and J lost 2; bases outside the gene matches: 7. Looked up from germline, CDR1 is ENHRY and CDR2 is SYGVKD. The CDR3 loop spans 14 amino acids. The DNA for the CDR3 is TGTGCCATCACCCTGACAGGGTTTAACACTGAAGCTTTCTTT. It yields the protein CAITLTGFNTEAFF.

This clonotype has only a few counts. This sequence joins TRBV7-9 and TRBJ1-6, with D perhaps matching TRBD1 (5 bases). Germline V gene lookup returns CDR1 SEHNR and CDR2 FQNEAQ (reference sequence). The CDR3 spans 14 residues. V lost 2 bases, J lost 10 bases, and 12 bases lay in between. The CDR3 bases are TGTGCCAGCAGCTTAACGGGACCCCCCTCACCCCTCCACTTT. The encoded protein is CASSLTGPPSPLHF.

There are a few counts of this clonotype. The CDR3 sequence is CATSYPEGQPQHF. The CDR3 coding sequence is TGTGCCACCAGTTACCCCGAGGGGCAGCCCCAGCATTTT. The V call is TRBV24-1, the J call TRBJ1-5; D possibly corresponds to TRBD1 (5 bases). CDR1 and CDR2 (germline): KGHDR, SFDVKD. The CDR3 is made up of 13 amino acids. Trimming left V 6 bases short and J 7 bases short, with 12 bases between.

The chain recombines TRBV4-1 with TRBJ2-5; 7 bases line up with TRBD2. Germline assignment: CDR1 MGHRA and CDR2 YSYEKL. The CDR3 sequence is 15 residues long. The J segment lost 1 base and the V segment lost 0 bases, leaving 2 bases of the junction unmatched. The CDR3 sequence is CASSQEWGGQETQYF. The DNA for the CDR3 is TGCGCCAGCAGCCAAGAGTGGGGGGGCCAAGAGACCCAGTACTTC.

This clonotype occurred many times. The chain recombines TRBV29-1 with TRBJ2-3, with TRBD2 matching over 9 bases. The CDR3 consists of 15 residues. Germline CDR1 is SQVTM and CDR2 is ANQGSEA. Trimming at V came to 8 bases and at J to 5 bases, leaving 14 bases not matched to a gene. The CDR3 DNA reads as TGCAGCCCAACTTTGGTAGCGGGAGCTCAAGATACGCAGTATTTT. Encoded protein: CSPTLVAGAQDTQYF.

This clonotype showed up just once. The chain couples TRBV7-9 to TRBJ1-1; a possible D gene is TRBD1 (6 bases). Trimming left V 5 bases short and J 5 bases short, with 15 bases between. The CDR3 runs to 14 residues. Per the germline V gene, CDR1 is SEHNR and CDR2 is FQNEAQ (reference sequence). The CDR3 DNA reads TGTGCCAGCAGCGCCATGGGGGGCGGGACTGAAGCTTTCTTT. It encodes CASSAMGGGTEAFF.

CDR3 bases: TGTGCCAGCAGGGTGGACTATAGCAATCAGCCCCAGCATTTT. Translating it yields CASRVDYSNQPQHF. This chain links TRBV2 with TRBJ1-5; no definite D call. CDR1 is SNHLY, CDR2 FYNNEI, per germline. The CDR3 is made up of 14 amino acids. V shed 6 bases and J shed 0 bases, with 9 bases lying between them.

The table lists this clonotype with many counts. The chain has TRBV12-3 or TRBV12-4 and TRBJ2-2; 15 nucleotides line up with TRBD2. V lost 5 bases to trimming and J lost 5 bases; unmatched junction nucleotides: 6. The CDR3 extends over 17 amino acids. The CDR3 sequence is CASSPRGLAGGTGELFF. CDR3 bases: TGTGCCAGCAGTCCCCGGGGACTAGCGGGAGGAACCGGGGAGCTGTTTTTT.

The V gene is TRBV20-1, the J gene TRBJ2-7; 7 bases are shared with TRBD2. V lost 5 bases, J lost 7 bases, and 5 bases stayed unmatched. In germline, CDR1 is DFQATT, CDR2 SNEGSKA (reference sequence). This CDR3 region has 11 residues. CDR3 loop: CSAGLVSEQYF. The CDR3, as DNA: TGCAGTGCTGGACTAGTTAGTGAGCAGTACTTC.

This clonotype appeared a few times. The V call is TRBV6-5, the J call TRBJ2-1; no firm D call. Trimming left V 8 bases short and J 1 base short, with 6 bases between. CDR3 length: 12 amino acids. CDR1 and CDR2 (germline): MNHEY, SVGAGI. The CDR3 region has the DNA TGTGCCAGCCTCGGATCCTACAATGAGCAGTTCTTC. Translation: CASLGSYNEQFF.

J is TRBJ2-5 and V is TRBV6-2 or TRBV6-3; no clear D. The CDR3 extends over 14 amino acids. CDR1 and CDR2 (germline): MNHEY, SVGEGT. V was cut by 0 bases and J by 5 bases, with 10 bases left in between. The CDR3 nucleotides read TGTGCCAGCAGTTACTCGAACTACCGGGAGACCCAGTACTTC. This encodes CASSYSNYRETQYF.

This clonotype has at least ten counts. The V gene is TRBV5-1, the J gene TRBJ2-1; 9 bases line up with TRBD1. CDR3 length: 15 amino acids. The J segment lost 2 bases and the V segment lost 4 bases, leaving 4 bases of the junction unmatched. Germline CDR1 is SGHRS and CDR2 is YFSETQ. Written as DNA, the CDR3 is TGCGCCAGCAGCCCTGGACAGGGGCCCTACAATGAGCAGTTCTTC. Encoded protein: CASSPGQGPYNEQFF.

This clonotype was counted ten times or more. This chain connects TRBV12-3 or TRBV12-4 to TRBJ2-1; TRBD2 matches 8 bases. The CDR3 runs to 16 residues. Losses at the gene ends were 6 bases for V and 6 bases for J; bases not matched to a gene: 13. CDR3 loop: CASSRPRIAGRNEQFF. The CDR3 DNA reads as TGTGCCAGCAGCAGACCACGGATAGCGGGACGCAATGAGCAGTTCTTC.

This clonotype came up a few times. This chain links TRBV20-1 with TRBJ2-3; 7 bases map to TRBD2. V was clipped by 2 bases and J by 2 bases; unmatched bases: 7. This CDR3 contains 15 residues. Looked up from germline, CDR1 is DFQATT and CDR2 is SNEGSKA (reference sequence). In DNA form, the CDR3 reads TGCAGTGCTAGACTCGCTAGCGGAGTCACAGATACGCAGTATTTT. Translated: CSARLASGVTDTQYF.

This clonotype was seen at least ten times. The V call is TRBV7-2, the J call TRBJ2-7; no clear D. The V end lost 8 bases, the J end lost 4 bases, and 9 bases lay between the germline ends. The CDR3 length is 11 residues. Germline V gene sequence: CDR1 SGHTA, CDR2 FQGNSA. In nucleotides, the CDR3 is TGTGCCAGCTCCTCGGTATACGAGCAGTACTTC. This encodes CASSSVYEQYF.

This clonotype came up many times. The chain links TRBV10-3 to TRBJ2-3; D remains unclear. Trimming pared 0 bases from V and 0 bases from J, leaving 7 bases between. There are 15 residues in the CDR3. Germline V gene data show CDR1 as ENHRY and CDR2 as SYGVKD. Here the CDR3 reads CAISESPASTDTQYF. Here the CDR3 DNA reads TGTGCCATCAGTGAGTCGCCAGCTAGCACAGATACGCAGTATTTT.

This clonotype was picked up a small number of times. The chain carries TRBV10-3 and TRBJ2-5; perhaps TRBD2 as D (6 bases). Trimming took 4 bases from V and 3 from J, leaving 9 bases between them. The CDR3 is 13 residues long. Germline V gives CDR1 ENHRY, CDR2 SYGVKD. DNA of the CDR3: TGTGCCATCAGTGGGACTACTAAAGAGACCCAGTACTTC. Residues: CAISGTTKETQYF.

The CDR3 sequence is CASSERGFGMNTEAFF. The CDR3 nucleotides are TGTGCCAGCAGCGAGAGAGGGTTCGGGATGAACACTGAAGCTTTCTTT. The V gene is TRBV21-1, the J gene TRBJ1-1. TRBV21-1 is a recognized pseudogene. CDR3 size: 16 residues.

This clonotype has ten or more counts. V usage is TRBV5-1 and J usage is TRBJ2-1; 7 nucleotides match TRBD1. Trimming at V came to 4 bases and at J to 6 bases, leaving 4 bases not matched to a gene. Germline V gene data show CDR1 as SGHRS and CDR2 as YFSETQ. The CDR3 runs to 13 residues. The CDR3 nucleotides read TGCGCCAGCAGCGACAGGGTTCGCAATGAGCAGTTCTTC. Translation: CASSDRVRNEQFF.

In its sample, this clonotype was seen a few times. The chain carries TRBV6-1 and TRBJ1-4; D is undetermined. Germline CDR1 reads MNHNS; CDR2 reads SASEGT. This CDR3 comprises 13 residues. Between the trimmed V and J ends, which lost 1 base and 6 bases, there was a span of 6 bases. This CDR3 is CASSEGVDEKLFF. The CDR3 DNA sequence: TGTGCCAGCAGTGAAGGCGTTGATGAAAAACTGTTTTTT.

This clonotype was picked up a small number of times. The CDR3 region has the DNA TGTGCCAGCAGCCCGGGTCGGGAGTACCTGTTCTTC. Protein: CASSPGREYLFF. The chain uses TRBV11-3 and TRBJ2-1; D is perhaps TRBD2 (6 bases). The length of the CDR3 is 12 residues. Germline-derived CDR1 and CDR2 are SGHNT and YENEEA. V was cut by 5 bases and J by 15 bases, with 17 bases left in between.

This clonotype was detected only a few times. The genes are TRBV7-8 and TRBJ2-1, with TRBD1 identical over 10 bases. Germline V gives CDR1 SGHVS, CDR2 FQNEAQ. V shed 1 base, J shed 3 bases, and the junction held 3 bases outside the gene matches. There are 16 residues in the CDR3. CDR3 DNA: TGTGCCAGCAGCTTAGGACAGGGGGCCTTCTACAATGAGCAGTTCTTC. It codes for CASSLGQGAFYNEQFF.

This clonotype occurred many times. The rearrangement links TRBV7-8 to TRBJ1-1; the D gene is possibly TRBD1 (5 bases). The germline V gene has CDR1 SGHVS and CDR2 FQNEAQ. Trimming removed 5 bases at V and 7 bases at J, with 17 bases between. This CDR3 is 14 amino acids long. CDR3 loop: CASSPREGLVEAFF. The DNA of the CDR3 is TGTGCCAGCAGCCCCAGGGAGGGACTCGTTGAAGCTTTCTTT.